This passage covers 27 T cell receptor beta chains from one sample sequenced in a study of cytomegalovirus exposure and HLA in healthy donors. Both 60 Vbeta primers and 13 Jbeta primers went into the PCR. This table comes from immunoSEQ multiplex PCR, and its TCRdb copy is limited to in-frame clones, with some not included. This sample has about 100,000 clones, with over 65% found just once. The sample taken for sequencing was PBMCs. The receptors were sampled from a woman aged 60-75 years in good health and CMV-seronegative.

The rearrangement links TRBV29-1 to TRBJ2-5; D may be TRBD2 (5 bases). The length of the CDR3 is 13 residues. Trimming took off 2 bases at V and 5 bases at J, with 12 bases between the two ends. The germline gives CDR1 SQVTM, CDR2 ANQGSEA. The DNA of the CDR3 is TGCAGCGTTGAAACAGTTCAGCGGGAGACCCAGTACTTC. It specifies CSVETVQRETQYF.

This clone occurred once. The chain links TRBV12-5 to TRBJ1-2; 7 bases fit TRBD1. The CDR3 length is 16 residues. Germline V gene sequence: CDR1 LGHNT, CDR2 FRNRAP. V trimming: 2 bases; J trimming: 6 bases; junction bases outside the gene matches: 12. The CDR3 bases are TGTGCTAGTGGTTTGCCAGTATCCGGGACAGTGGATGGCTACACCTTC. It is translated as CASGLPVSGTVDGYTF. Complete variable domain (other parts from reference TRBV12-5 and TRBJ1-2): DARVTQTPRHKVTEMGQEVTMRCQPILGHNTVFWYRQTMMQGLELLAYFRNRAPLDDSGMPKDRFSAEMPDATLATLKIQPSEPRDSAVYFCASGLPVSGTVDGYTFGSGTRLTVV.

The chain recombines TRBV6-5 with TRBJ1-2; no clear D gene. The germline V gene has CDR1 MNHEY and CDR2 SVGAGI. This CDR3 region has 12 residues. Between the trimmed V and J ends, which lost 10 bases and 2 bases, there was a span of 11 bases. CDR3: CATQRLNYGYTF. The CDR3 nucleotides read TGTGCCACCCAGAGGTTAAACTATGGCTACACCTTC.

CDR3 protein: CASSLVGVGHEQYF. The CDR3, as DNA: TGCGCCAGCAGCTTGGTAGGGGTTGGCCACGAGCAGTACTTC. The V gene is TRBV5-1, the J gene TRBJ2-7, with a possible D match to TRBD1 (5 bases). CDR3 length: 14 amino acids. CDR1 and CDR2 from the germline V gene are SGHRS and YFSETQ. The V and J ends lost 0 bases and 5 bases respectively, with 12 bases between them.

The genes are TRBV28 and TRBJ1-4; TRBD1 matches 7 bases. The CDR3 sequence is 12 residues long. V dropped 4 bases and J dropped 10; count of bases not matched to a gene: 3. CDR1 and CDR2 (germline): MDHEN, SYDVKM. CDR3 DNA sequence: TGTGCCAGCAGTTCCTCAGGGGGAAAACTGTTTTTT. Its protein product is CASSSSGGKLFF. The variable domain in full, with the rest retrieved from reference TRBV28 and TRBJ1-4, is DVKVTQSSRYLVKRTGEKVFLECVQDMDHENMFWYRQDPGLGLRLIYFSYDVKMKEKGDIPEGYSVSREKKERFSLILESASTNQTSMYLCASSSSGGKLFFGSGTQLSVL.

The V and J genes are TRBV6-6 and TRBJ1-6; D unresolved. CDR3 length: 13 amino acids. V was shortened by 2 bases and J by 6 bases, with 5 bases between the two germline ends. In germline, CDR1 is MNHNY, CDR2 SVGAGI (reference sequence). The CDR3 spells CASSYGTNSPLHF. CDR3 nucleotides: TGTGCCAGCAGTTACGGCACTAATTCACCCCTCCACTTT.

V gene TRBV7-2 combines with J gene TRBJ1-2; the D is unclear. CDR3 size: 13 residues. Germline loops: CDR1 SGHTA, CDR2 FQGNSA. Trimming shortened V by 5 bases and J by 8 bases, and 15 bases separated the two germline ends. The CDR3 region has the DNA TGTGCCAGCAGCCCTATCCAACGATCCGGCTACACCTTC. It encodes CASSPIQRSGYTF.

The chain employs TRBV10-3 and TRBJ1-1; 9 positions match TRBD1. The CDR3 is 15 amino acids. The junction had 3 bases not matched to a gene; V was cut back by 2 bases and J by 2 bases. The V gene's germline CDR1 is ENHRY and CDR2 SYGVKD. The CDR3 nucleotides read TGTGCCATCAGTGAGCGGGACAGGGATAACACTGAAGCTTTCTTT. Amino acid sequence: CAISERDRDNTEAFF.

The chain joins TRBV6-1 to TRBJ1-1, with D tentatively TRBD1 (5 bases). Per the germline V gene, CDR1 is MNHNS and CDR2 is SASEGT. This CDR3 region has 14 residues. V dropped 4 bases and J dropped 3 bases, with 12 bases sitting between them. CDR3 bases: TGTGCCAGCAGTGGCCGGGGGAGGGACACTGAAGCTTTCTTT. Translation gives CASSGRGRDTEAFF.

The V gene is TRBV2, the J gene TRBJ1-2, with D possibly TRBD1 on 5 matching bases. Trimming left V 5 bases short and J 7 bases short, with 14 bases between. This CDR3 is built from 13 residues. Germline V gives CDR1 SNHLY, CDR2 FYNNEI. The CDR3 protein is CASSLLDSSGYTF. Written as DNA, the CDR3 is TGTGCCAGCAGTCTGCTCGACAGCTCTGGCTACACCTTC.

The genes are TRBV30 and TRBJ1-4, with D perhaps TRBD1 (6 bases). Germline CDR1 is GTSNPN and CDR2 is SVGIG (reference sequence). Trimming cost V 3 bases and J 8 bases, with 13 bases left between them. The CDR3 has 13 amino acids. The CDR3 loop is CAWRKGVGEKLFF. The CDR3 bases are TGTGCCTGGAGGAAGGGGGTTGGAGAAAAACTGTTTTTT.

This chain links TRBV6-5 with TRBJ2-3, with D unclear. V was clipped by 2 bases and J by 2 bases, with 11 bases between them. CDR1 and CDR2 from the germline V gene are MNHEY and SVGAGI. The CDR3 consists of 15 residues. CDR3 bases: TGTGCCAGCAGTTACAGTAGACTCTCCACAGATACGCAGTATTTT. It translates to CASSYSRLSTDTQYF.

J is TRBJ1-2 and V is TRBV5-6, with D unclear. The CDR3 consists of 14 residues. The germline V gene has CDR1 SGHDT and CDR2 YYEEEE. Trimming shortened V by 0 bases and J by 4 bases, and 10 bases separated the two germline ends. CDR3 DNA sequence: TGTGCCAGCAGCTTGGAGAGCATAACCTATGGCTACACCTTC. Translation gives CASSLESITYGYTF.

In its sample, this clone was seen a few times. The chain employs TRBV7-9 and TRBJ2-2; tentatively, D is TRBD2 (6 bases). CDR1 and CDR2 from the germline V gene are SEHNR and FQNEAQ (reference sequence). The V and J ends lost 5 bases and 1 base respectively, with 11 bases between them. The CDR3 has 15 amino acids. CDR3: CASSQSGLNTGELFF. DNA for the CDR3: TGTGCCAGCAGCCAGTCGGGACTGAACACCGGGGAGCTGTTTTTT.

The rearrangement joins TRBV13 to TRBJ1-4, with 10 bases matching TRBD1. Trimming took 5 bases from V and 6 from J; bases not matched to a gene: 12. Germline assignment: CDR1 PRHDT and CDR2 FYEKMQ (reference sequence). The CDR3 contains 17 residues. The CDR3 coding sequence is TGTGCCAGCAGCCCCACACGACAGGGGGCGTTGGATGAAAAACTGTTTTTT. This translates into CASSPTRQGALDEKLFF.

This CDR3 is CASSQAILGQGADTQYF. As DNA, the CDR3 is TGCGCCAGCAGCCAAGCAATTTTAGGACAGGGGGCAGATACGCAGTATTTT. V usage is TRBV4-1 and J usage is TRBJ2-3, with TRBD1 identical over 10 bases. Germline V gene data show CDR1 as MGHRA and CDR2 as YSYEKL. J was trimmed by 4 bases and V by 1 base; bases with no gene match: 8. The CDR3 sequence is 17 residues long.

The CDR3 reads CAWSVTRTANEQFF. In DNA, the CDR3 is TGTGCCTGGAGTGTAACCCGGACTGCCAATGAGCAGTTCTTC. This chain joins TRBV30 and TRBJ2-1, with D perhaps TRBD2 (5 bases). Germline V gives CDR1 GTSNPN, CDR2 SVGIG (reference sequence). Trimming shortened V by 0 bases and J by 6 bases, and 12 bases separated the two germline ends. The CDR3 spans 14 residues.

V usage is TRBV6-6 and J usage is TRBJ2-5; D uncertain. The germline gives CDR1 MNHNY, CDR2 SVGAGI (reference sequence). V lost 2 bases and J 3 bases, leaving 4 bases between the germline ends. This CDR3 spans 12 amino acids. CDR3 sequence (DNA): TGTGCCAGCAGTTACGCTAAAGAGACCCAGTACTTC. It yields the protein CASSYAKETQYF.

The sample holds a few counts of this clone. The chain's CDR3 is CASSLGTSNTGELFF. CDR3 nucleotide sequence: TGTGCCAGCAGCTTGGGGACATCGAACACCGGGGAGCTGTTTTTT. The V call is TRBV5-8, the J call TRBJ2-2; weak D call: TRBD1 (5 bases). CDR1 and CDR2 (germline): SGHTS, YDEGEE. V was clipped by 0 bases and J by 0 bases, with 6 bases between them. The CDR3 has 15 amino acids.

The chain couples TRBV9 to TRBJ1-5, with 7 bases matching TRBD1. The J segment lost 3 bases and the V segment lost 5 bases, leaving 2 bases of the junction unmatched. This CDR3 region has 13 residues. Germline-derived CDR1 and CDR2 are SGDLS and YYNGEE. CDR3 amino acids: CASSGTDNQPQHF. The CDR3 nucleotides are TGTGCCAGCAGTGGGACAGACAATCAGCCCCAGCATTTT.

The chain combines TRBV9 with TRBJ2-4; 7 nucleotides align to TRBD2. The V and J ends lost 4 bases and 8 bases, in that order; junction bases with no gene match: 12. Germline-derived CDR1 and CDR2 are SGDLS and YYNGEE. This CDR3 region has 15 residues. As DNA, the CDR3 is TGTGCCAGCAGCCGCAACGGCGGGAGAATAGACATTCAGTACTTC. Its protein is CASSRNGGRIDIQYF.

This chain uses TRBV29-1 with TRBJ2-5; D is unresolved. This CDR3 spans 13 amino acids. Deletions cut 2 bases from V and 3 bases from J, with 10 bases between. CDR1 and CDR2 from the germline V gene are SQVTM and ANQGSEA. The CDR3 spells CSVEWQAKETQYF. In nucleotides, the CDR3 is TGCAGCGTTGAATGGCAGGCCAAAGAGACCCAGTACTTC.

V and J are TRBV28 and TRBJ1-5; maybe TRBD1 (6 bases). This CDR3 has 14 amino acids. V was trimmed by 6 bases and J by 2 bases, leaving 11 bases between them. CDR1 and CDR2 (germline): MDHEN, SYDVKM. As DNA, the CDR3 is TGTGCCAGCAGAATGGACAGACGCAATCAGCCCCAGCATTTT. Protein sequence: CASRMDRRNQPQHF. Full variable domain (missing parts from reference TRBV28 and TRBJ1-5): DVKVTQSSRYLVKRTGEKVFLECVQDMDHENMFWYRQDPGLGLRLIYFSYDVKMKEKGDIPEGYSVSREKKERFSLILESASTNQTSMYLCASRMDRRNQPQHFGDGTRLSIL.

The rearrangement uses TRBV2 and TRBJ1-2; D possibly corresponds to TRBD1 (5 bases). The V end lost 6 bases, the J end lost 8 bases, and 16 bases lay between the germline ends. The CDR3 spans 13 residues. The germline V gene has CDR1 SNHLY and CDR2 FYNNEI. The CDR3 sequence is CASSRLREEGYTF. CDR3 bases: TGTGCCAGCAGCCGGCTCAGGGAAGAGGGCTACACCTTC.

J is TRBJ2-7 and V is TRBV13; D is unresolved. The CDR3 contains 11 residues. V was trimmed by 8 bases and J by 0 bases, leaving 5 bases between them. CDR1 is PRHDT and CDR2 is FYEKMQ in the germline V gene (reference sequence). Written as DNA, the CDR3 is TGTGCCAGCGGCATCTCCTACGAGCAGTACTTC. Translated, it gives CASGISYEQYF.

The chain employs TRBV28 and TRBJ2-7; 12 positions agree with TRBD1. CDR3 length: 15 residues. The germline gives CDR1 MDHEN, CDR2 SYDVKM. V gave up 6 bases and J gave up 5 bases; unmatched junction bases: 8. The CDR3: CASRPGTGGMNEQYF. CDR3 in DNA: TGTGCCAGCAGACCCGGGACAGGGGGCATGAACGAGCAGTACTTC.

The table lists this clone with a few counts. The chain is built from TRBV7-2 and TRBJ2-5; the match to TRBD1 covers 7 bases. The CDR3 runs to 14 residues. Germline CDR1 SGHTA, CDR2 FQGNSA. The J segment lost 3 bases and the V segment lost 4 bases, leaving 5 bases of the junction unmatched. The CDR3 reads CASSSLGQEETQYF. CDR3 bases: TGTGCCAGCAGCTCTCTCGGACAGGAAGAGACCCAGTACTTC. Variable domain in full (rest from reference TRBV7-2 and TRBJ2-5): GAGVSQSPSNKVTEKGKDVELRCDPISGHTALYWYRQSLGQGLEFLIYFQGNSAPDKSGLPSDRFSAERTGGSVSTLTIQRTQQEDSAVYLCASSSLGQEETQYFGPGTRLLVL.